This T cell receptor (beta chain) appears in the sequencing data of a study of shared clonotypes between healthy human individuals. At the level of the study: A couple of female and a few male donors aged 18 to 49 were enrolled.

About 91 million PBMCs served as the genomic DNA source for unsorted samples. In the original analysis: ImmunoSEQ gave junction-only sequences without quality scores, so filtering differed. TCRdb keeps only in-frame clones here, not all; method: immunoSEQ multiplex PCR. That table supplies the V and J calls and clone size; D and trimming were determined from the DNA. The table shows about 530,000 clones, with 75% to 80% occurring only once. Sequenced input: PBMCs. The receptor was derived from a woman aged 40 to 50 in good health. Some clones in this sample may be carry-over from other donors' samples.

The chain's CDR3 is CASRSREGSEETQYF. The CDR3, as DNA: TGCGCCAGCAGGTCGAGGGAGGGCAGTGAGGAGACCCAGTACTTC. The rearrangement uses TRBV5-1 and TRBJ2-5, with 7 positions matching TRBD2. This CDR3 has 15 residues. Germline assignment: CDR1 SGHRS and CDR2 YFSETQ. V lost 5 bases and J lost 5; bases outside the gene matches: 12.